This TCR beta chain is from a study of early T cells in non-severe SARS-CoV-2 infection. This clonotype was found a few times. In the library, individual cDNA molecules carried attached unique molecular identifiers. TCRdb called the 5' RACE reads again in MiXCR, with one record for every CDR3 protein. The sample has roughly 92,000 distinct CDR3 sequences; about an eighth are singletons. This CDR3 has 14 residues. Trimming took 3 bases from V and 2 from J, leaving 9 bases between them. Germline CDR1 and CDR2: SGHNT and YENEEA. The TCR originated in an adult who was a healthcare worker with PCR-confirmed SARS-CoV-2 infection or an uninfected control (not recorded which). This material consisted of whole blood, taken at baseline. V usage is TRBV11-3 and J usage is TRBJ2-3, with D maybe TRBD2 (6 bases). The CDR3 is CASSFRGTTDTQYF. The CDR3 DNA sequence: TGTGCCAGCAGCTTCCGGGGGACCACAGATACGCAGTATTTT.